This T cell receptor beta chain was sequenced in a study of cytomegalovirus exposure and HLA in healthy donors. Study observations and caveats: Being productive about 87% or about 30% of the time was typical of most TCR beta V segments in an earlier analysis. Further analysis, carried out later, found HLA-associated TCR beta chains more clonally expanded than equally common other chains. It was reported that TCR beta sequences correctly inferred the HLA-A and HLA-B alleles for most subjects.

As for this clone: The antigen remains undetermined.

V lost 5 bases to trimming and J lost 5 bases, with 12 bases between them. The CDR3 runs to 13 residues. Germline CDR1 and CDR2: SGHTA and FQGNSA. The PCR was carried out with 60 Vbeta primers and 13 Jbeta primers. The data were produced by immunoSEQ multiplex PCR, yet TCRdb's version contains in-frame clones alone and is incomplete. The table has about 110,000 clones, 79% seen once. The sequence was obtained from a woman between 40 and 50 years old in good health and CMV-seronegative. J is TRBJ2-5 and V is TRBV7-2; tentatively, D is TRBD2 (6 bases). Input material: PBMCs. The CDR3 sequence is CASSRGGEETQYF. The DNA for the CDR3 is TGTGCCAGCAGCCGAGGCGGGGAGGAGACCCAGTACTTC.